These 16 T cell receptor beta chains were sequenced from one sample in a study of blood T cells in healthy people across ages. Through a sample-barcoded 5' primer and a J-beta primer mix, a second PCR was run for roughly 7 to 12 cycles. TCRdb analysed the 5' RACE reads with MiXCR anew, one entry per CDR3 protein. Of some 900,000 distinct CDR3 sequences listed, around 49% are singletons. Sequenced material: blood. Source of these receptors: a man aged 25-45 years in good health.

The V call is TRBV25-1, the J call TRBJ1-1; 8 nucleotides align to TRBD1. The germline CDR1 and CDR2 sequences are MGHDK and SYGVNS. The CDR3 spans 16 residues. V lost 3 bases, J lost 0 bases, and 6 bases stayed unmatched. CDR3 region: CASSDQGAGMNTEAFF. The CDR3 DNA sequence: TGTGCCAGCAGTGACCAGGGGGCAGGGATGAACACTGAAGCTTTCTTT.

The chain couples TRBV4-1 to TRBJ1-6; TRBD1 is a possible D gene (5 bases). The V gene's germline CDR1 is MGHRA and CDR2 YSYEKL. Trimming took off 0 bases at V and 4 bases at J, with 13 bases between the two ends. The CDR3 extends over 17 amino acids. In DNA form, the CDR3 reads TGCGCCAGCAGCCAAGAAGAGGGACCAGGATATAATTCACCCCTCCACTTT. Amino acids: CASSQEEGPGYNSPLHF.

The chain combines TRBV28 with TRBJ1-1; perhaps TRBD1 as D (5 bases). The CDR3 has 16 residues. The germline V gene encodes CDR1 MDHEN and CDR2 SYDVKM. V lost 4 bases and J lost 0, with 15 bases in between. CDR3 DNA: TGTGCCAGCAGTTCCCTGCCGGGGGGGATGAACACTGAAGCTTTCTTT. Its protein is CASSSLPGGMNTEAFF. The full variable domain, in which reference TRBV28 and TRBJ1-1 provide the parts outside the CDR3, is DVKVTQSSRYLVKRTGEKVFLECVQDMDHENMFWYRQDPGLGLRLIYFSYDVKMKEKGDIPEGYSVSREKKERFSLILESASTNQTSMYLCASSSLPGGMNTEAFFGQGTRLTVV.

This chain connects TRBV12-3 or TRBV12-4 to TRBJ2-4, with 11 positions matching TRBD2. With the DNA end fitting TRBJ2-7 better, the J assignment may be wrong. CDR3 length: 16 residues. The CDR3 bases are TGTGCCAGCAGTTTTCGTTCCGGGACTAGCGGCTACGAGCAGTACTTC. Translated, it gives CASSFRSGTSGYEQYF.

The gene calls are TRBV6-2 or TRBV6-3 and TRBJ2-1; D could derive from TRBD1 or TRBD2 (6 bases each). This CDR3 contains 15 residues. The germline CDR1 and CDR2 sequences are MNHEY and SVGEGT. Trimming left V 5 bases short and J 9 bases short, with 20 bases between. The chain's CDR3 is CASSRGPASTSEQFF. CDR3 bases: TGTGCCAGCAGTCGGGGGCCTGCGTCTACTTCTGAGCAGTTCTTC.

CDR3 in DNA: TGTGCCAGCAGCAAAGGCAGGGTCACTGAAGCTTTCTTT. Amino acids: CASSKGRVTEAFF. This chain uses TRBV21-1 with TRBJ1-1; the table's D call of TRBD1 was not tested on the DNA. TRBV21-1 is described as a pseudogene. This CDR3 region has 13 residues.

The gene calls are TRBV7-2 and TRBJ2-7, with a possible D match to TRBD2 (5 bases). V was shortened by 3 bases and J by 3 bases, with 12 bases between the two germline ends. This CDR3 contains 14 residues. The V gene's germline CDR1 is SGHTA and CDR2 FQGNSA. CDR3: CASSFPDSLYEQYF. CDR3 coding DNA: TGTGCCAGCAGCTTCCCGGACTCGCTCTACGAGCAGTACTTC.

This clonotype has at least ten counts. The gene calls are TRBV7-2 and TRBJ2-7, with 7 bases identical to TRBD1. V lost 8 bases, J lost 2 bases, and 6 bases stayed unmatched. Germline loops: CDR1 SGHTA, CDR2 FQGNSA. This CDR3 region has 13 residues. The CDR3 DNA reads as TGTGCCAGCTCCCGGGACAGCCCCTACGAGCAGTACTTC. This sequence encodes CASSRDSPYEQYF.

This clonotype turned up a few times. The J gene is TRBJ2-7, the V gene TRBV27; no definite D call. The J call is uncertain, as TRBJ2-5 better fits the DNA end. Germline values: CDR1 MNHEY, CDR2 SMNVEV (reference sequence). The CDR3 loop spans 15 amino acids. The CDR3 spells CASSSLTASEETQYF. In DNA, the CDR3 is TGTGCCAGCAGTTCCTTGACGGCCTCAGAGGAGACCCAGTACTTC.

The J gene is TRBJ1-4, the V gene TRBV28, with 8 positions matching TRBD1. V lost 7 bases to trimming and J lost 5 bases; unmatched junction nucleotides: 9. The CDR3 runs 15 residues. Germline lookup yields CDR1 MDHEN and CDR2 SYDVKM. CDR3 in DNA: TGTGCCAGCAATTCCCCAGGGGGCCTGAATGAAAAACTGTTTTTT. Protein sequence: CASNSPGGLNEKLFF.

The chain is built from TRBV3-1 and TRBJ2-1; 15 nucleotides match TRBD2. This CDR3 has 17 amino acids. Trimming took 4 bases from V and 2 from J; bases not matched to a gene: 3. Germline V gene data show CDR1 as LGHDT and CDR2 as YNNKEL (reference sequence). CDR3 loop: CASSRTSGGAAYNEQFF. DNA of the CDR3: TGTGCCAGCAGCCGGACTAGCGGGGGGGCGGCCTACAATGAGCAGTTCTTC.

The chain employs TRBV7-2 and TRBJ2-7; D gene unclear. V dropped 1 base and J dropped 4 bases, with 11 bases sitting between them. Germline V CDR1 and CDR2: SGHTA, FQGNSA. This CDR3 is built from 14 residues. Here the CDR3 DNA reads TGTGCCAGCAGCTTAGGCAGTACCACTTACGAGCAGTACTTC. It yields the protein CASSLGSTTYEQYF. Drawing the rest from reference TRBV7-2 and TRBJ2-7, the complete variable domain is GAGVSQSPSNKVTEKGKDVELRCDPISGHTALYWYRQSLGQGLEFLIYFQGNSAPDKSGLPSDRFSAERTGGSVSTLTIQRTQQEDSAVYLCASSLGSTTYEQYFGPGTRLTVT.

This clonotype was detected a few times. The chain joins TRBV29-1 to TRBJ2-7; D possibly uses TRBD1 or TRBD2 (6 bases each). CDR3 size: 14 residues. Trimming took off 5 bases at V and 5 bases at J, with 19 bases between the two ends. From germline, CDR1 is SQVTM and CDR2 ANQGSEA. The CDR3 region has the DNA TGCAGCGTTTCATCGATCTCGGGGGCCCACGAGCAGTACTTC. Translating gives CSVSSISGAHEQYF.

This chain links TRBV20-1 with TRBJ2-5; 10 bases are a match to TRBD1. Germline trimming cut 6 bases from V and 9 bases from J; bases unmatched to any gene: 13. Germline loops: CDR1 DFQATT, CDR2 SNEGSKA (reference sequence). The CDR3 consists of 14 residues. The CDR3 coding sequence is TGCAGTGCCCCTCCGGACAGGGGGAAAAGGGCCCAGTACTTC. It encodes CSAPPDRGKRAQYF.

The chain employs TRBV20-1 and TRBJ1-5; D is undetermined. CDR1 and CDR2 from the germline V gene are DFQATT and SNEGSKA (reference sequence). V was pared by 3 bases and J by 2 bases, with 14 bases between. This CDR3 is 15 amino acids long. The CDR3 region has the DNA TGCAGTGCTAGCCTAGTGGATTTGCGCAATCAGCCCCAGCATTTT. Its protein is CSASLVDLRNQPQHF.

This clonotype was found a few times. This sequence joins TRBV7-9 and TRBJ2-7; weak D call: TRBD2 (6 bases). Germline V gene sequence: CDR1 SEHNR, CDR2 FQNEAQ (reference sequence). The CDR3 spans 16 residues. The V end was cut by 0 bases, the J end by 0 bases, with 12 bases between. CDR3 residues: CASSLAAAGSSYEQYF. In DNA form, the CDR3 reads TGTGCCAGCAGCTTAGCGGCGGCGGGAAGCTCCTACGAGCAGTACTTC.